This T cell receptor beta chain emerged from a study of T cell responses to AZD1222 COVID-19 vaccine. Study summary: Investigators merged groups given second doses at roughly 4 or roughly 12 weeks.

Repertoires were generated with immunoSEQ multiplex PCR, while TCRdb's copy carries only in-frame clones and drops some. In the table there are about 210,000 clones, 85% to 95% of which are singletons. Regarding the study as a whole: In a largely white British group with more females than males, clonal diversity was possibly underestimated. Repertoires were obtained only post-peak T cell response.

CDR1 is MNHNY, CDR2 SVGAGI, per germline (reference sequence). V lost 7 bases and J 6 bases, leaving 18 bases between the germline ends. This CDR3 is 14 amino acids long. For this clone: Its specificity is not known.

The chain couples TRBV6-6 to TRBJ1-2; D remains unclear. Sequencing used peripheral blood, obtained on day 0 of AZD1222 vaccination. The TCR originated in an adult in good health. CDR3 sequence reads: CASTDPEQGNGYTF. The CDR3 DNA is TGTGCCAGCACCGACCCAGAACAAGGGAATGGCTACACCTTC.